A selection of T cell receptor beta chains follows, all from one sample in a study of blood T cell repertoires in COVID-19. Produced via immunoSEQ multiplex PCR; TCRdb's table is partial and in-frame only. Among about 69,000 clones, roughly 80% were seen once, and the ten largest hold about an eighth. Input material: peripheral blood. The receptors originated from a man over 45 with COVID-19, enrolled during active disease. Both conserved end residues are part of each CDR3. D genes are given only for firm matches.

d_gene	v_gene	len	j_gene	CDR3aa
.	TRBV13	18	TRBJ1-6	CASSRQTGPGSYNSPLHF
TRBD1	TRBV7-9	17	TRBJ2-3	CASSHSAYRGQGDTQYF
.	TRBV15	15	TRBJ2-3	CATSRGDSSTDTQYF
.	TRBV11-2	14	TRBJ2-7	CASSLDTVSYEQYF
TRBD1	TRBV10-3	15	TRBJ2-5	CAISGTDGTGETQYF
TRBD2	TRBV7-9	15	TRBJ2-2	CASSSSGGLTGELFF
.	TRBV5-6	15	TRBJ2-2	CASSLTGTNTGELFF
.	TRBV7-2	14	TRBJ2-3	CASSAYLETDTQYF
TRBD1	TRBV6-2/TRBV6-3	17	TRBJ1-6	CASSYSSRGRLNSPLHF
.	TRBV5-4	13	TRBJ1-6	CASSVTGDSPLHF
.	TRBV7-2	15	TRBJ2-7	CASSLFGGASYEQYF
.	TRBV12-3/TRBV12-4	12	TRBJ2-7	CASRGPSYEQYF
TRBD1	TRBV7-7	13	TRBJ2-1	CASSMDRGNEQFF
TRBD1	TRBV29-1	14	TRBJ2-7	CSVLIGGQSYEQYF
.	TRBV6-5	15	TRBJ2-7	CASTRDFPSSYEQYF